This entry lists 12 T cell receptor beta chains sequenced from one sample in a study of T cells in women clearing cervical HPV infection. Clones were read by immunoSEQ multiplex PCR, and TCRdb kept only the in-frame ones, dropping some. Its listing shows about 24,000 clones. The sequenced material came from blood buffy coat. The receptors originated from a woman between 18 and 69 years old with a cervical HPV16 infection that either progressed to CIN3+ or cleared (not recorded which).

Points on this clone: The CDR3 end is not reached by the read, which stops 3 residues before it; the germline J gene fills it in. The chain joins TRBV29-1 to TRBJ1-1; D call uncertain. There are 13 residues in the CDR3. Germline CDR1 reads SQVTM; CDR2 reads ANQGSEA. Trimming left V 4 bases short and J 1 base short, with 10 bases between. The sequenced CDR3 bases are TGCAGCGTTGTAAAGGTGGCGAACACTGAA. Translation: CSVVKVANTE. The entire CDR3 protein is CSVVKVANTEAFF.

With regard to this clone: The read falls 3 residues short of the CDR3 end, and the missing part is taken from the germline J gene. The rearrangement links TRBV5-4 to TRBJ2-7; maybe TRBD2 (5 bases). This CDR3 contains 15 residues. The germline V gene encodes CDR1 SGHNT and CDR2 YYREEE (reference sequence). V was shortened by 3 bases and J by 4 bases, with 17 bases between the two germline ends. The chain's CDR3 is CASSSDIATPYEQYF. CDR3 DNA, as far as it was read: TGTGCCAGCAGCTCCGATATAGCGACCCCTTACGAG.

To note about this clone: The CDR3 is cut off 3 residues early in the read; its end comes from the germline J gene. The chain uses TRBV11-2 and TRBJ2-7; D gene ambiguous. CDR1 and CDR2 (germline): SGHAT, FQNNGV. The V and J ends lost 0 bases and 3 bases respectively, with 6 bases between them. The CDR3 contains 13 residues. CDR3 in amino acids: CASSLDPFYEQYF. The sequenced part of the CDR3 DNA is TGTGCCAGCAGCTTAGACCCCTTCTACGAG.

A remark on this clone: The read halts 3 residues ahead of the CDR3 end, with the missing end drawn from the germline J gene. V usage is TRBV7-9 and J usage is TRBJ1-2; D perhaps matches TRBD1 (5 bases). The length of the CDR3 is 14 residues. Germline V gene sequence: CDR1 SEHNR, CDR2 FQNEAQ (reference sequence). Partial CDR3 DNA: TGTGCCAGCAGCTTAGCGCTACAGGTTGGAGGC. Its translation is CASSLALQVGG. The complete CDR3 reads CASSLALQVGGYTF. The full variable domain, rest sourced from reference TRBV7-9 and TRBJ1-2, is DTGVSQNPRHKITKRGQNVTFRCDPISEHNRLYWYRQTLGQGPEFLTYFQNEAQLEKSRLLSDRFSAERPKGSFSTLEIQRTEQGDSAMYLCASSLALQVGGYTFGSGTRLTVV.

On this clone itself: The read terminates 3 residues before the CDR3 end, so the remaining end is supplied by the germline J gene. V is TRBV5-5 and J is TRBJ2-7; D is unclear. Germline loops: CDR1 SGHKS, CDR2 YYEKEE (reference sequence). The CDR3 length is 11 residues. Trimming left V 3 bases short and J 2 bases short, with 3 bases between. CDR3 sequence reads: CASSSTYEQYF. Incomplete CDR3 DNA: TGTGCCAGCAGCTCTACCTACGAG.

For this clone: Sequencing ends 3 residues short of the CDR3 end; the germline J gene provides the rest. The chain has TRBV20-1 and TRBJ2-7; TRBD1 is a possible D gene (6 bases). This CDR3 spans 12 amino acids. Trimming shortened V by 6 bases and J by 1 base, and 10 bases separated the two germline ends. Per germline, CDR1 DFQATT and CDR2 SNEGSKA (reference sequence). The CDR3 protein is CSAPDRSYEQYF. The sequenced CDR3 bases are TGCAGTGCACCGGACAGATCCTACGAG.

Remarks on this clone: The DNA ends 3 residues before the CDR3 does, and the rest of the CDR3 is filled in from the germline J gene. The chain joins TRBV2 to TRBJ1-2; D remains ambiguous. Looked up from germline, CDR1 is SNHLY and CDR2 is FYNNEI. The CDR3 spans 15 residues. CDR3 DNA (partial): TGTGCCAGCAGTGACTCGGTAATCTTCGCCTACGAC. Its translation: CASSDSVIFAYD. The full-length CDR3 reads as CASSDSVIFAYDYTF.

Points on this clone: The sequenced fragment ends 3 residues before the CDR3 boundary, so the rest is inferred from the germline J gene. The chain employs TRBV5-1 and TRBJ2-5; D is possibly TRBD2 (5 bases). CDR3 length: 14 amino acids. The V gene lost 3 bases and the J gene lost 3 bases, with 12 bases spanning the gap. Per the germline V gene, CDR1 is SGHRS and CDR2 is YFSETQ. The CDR3 here is CASSSLRAEETQYF. The CDR3 DNA, read in part, is TGCGCCAGCAGCTCCCTGAGAGCGGAAGAGACC.

Points on this clone: The read ends 3 residues before the CDR3 terminus; that terminus is restored from the germline J gene. This rearrangement joins TRBV7-9 to TRBJ2-1; 8 nucleotides agree with TRBD2. V dropped 5 bases and J dropped 6; count of bases not matched to a gene: 9. The CDR3 length is 15 residues. The germline gives CDR1 SEHNR, CDR2 FQNEAQ (reference sequence). Partial CDR3 DNA: TGTGCCAGCAGCCCGATAGCGGGGCCCCTCAATGAG. Translating it yields CASSPIAGPLNE. The entire CDR3 protein is CASSPIAGPLNEQFF.

Notes on this clone: The read halts 3 residues ahead of the CDR3 end, with the missing end drawn from the germline J gene. The chain joins TRBV18 to TRBJ2-3, with no clear D. CDR1 is KGHSH, CDR2 LQKENI, per germline. This CDR3 is 14 amino acids long. Trimming removed 1 base from V and 1 base from J, with 6 bases in between. Here the CDR3 reads CASSPQTGTDTQYF. The sequenced part of the CDR3 DNA is TGTGCCAGCTCACCACAAACAGGCACAGATACG.

As to this clone: From the germline J gene comes the end of the CDR3, since the read stops 3 residues before it. Other DNA sequences in the sample encode the same CDR3. This sequence joins TRBV7-9 and TRBJ1-3, with a tentative D call TRBD1 (5 bases). From germline, CDR1 is SEHNR and CDR2 FQNEAQ (reference sequence). V gave up 2 bases and J gave up 5 bases, with 13 bases separating them. This CDR3 has 15 amino acids. CDR3 bases read: TGTGCCAGCAGCTTAAGCCAGGGCGGACGAAACACC. This encodes CASSLSQGGRNT. The CDR3 in full is CASSLSQGGRNTIYF. The variable domain in full, with the rest retrieved from reference TRBV7-9 and TRBJ1-3, is DTGVSQNPRHKITKRGQNVTFRCDPISEHNRLYWYRQTLGQGPEFLTYFQNEAQLEKSRLLSDRFSAERPKGSFSTLEIQRTEQGDSAMYLCASSLSQGGRNTIYFGEGSWLTVV.

Notes on this clone: The read stops 3 residues short of the end of the CDR3; the missing end is completed from the germline J gene. J is TRBJ2-1 and V is TRBV12-3 or TRBV12-4, with TRBD2 matching 8 bases. Unmatched junction bases numbered 5, after V lost 3 bases and J lost 4 bases. The CDR3 is 15 amino acids. The chain's CDR3 is CASSFTSGFYNEQFF. CDR3 DNA (partial): TGTGCCAGCAGTTTTACTAGCGGTTTTTACAATGAG.